One T cell receptor (beta chain) is described in this entry. Time point in this sample: pre-treatment sample, taken before nivolumab and TIL therapy. Stage 4 NSCLC adults joined between 2017 and 2020. The immunoSEQ assay was v3. Clones were read by immunoSEQ multiplex PCR, and TCRdb kept only the in-frame ones, dropping some. The sample carries 50,000 or so clones, less than 80% recorded once. CDR1 MGHRA and CDR2 YSYEKL come from the germline V gene. The V and J ends lost 0 bases and 3 bases respectively, with 12 bases between them. The CDR3 sequence is 16 residues long. The data were obtained in a study of TIL therapy for anti-PD-1-resistant metastatic lung cancer. Study-level information: Patients then received nivolumab; progressors got lymphodepletion, TIL and IL-2. Tumors carried a median roughly 1.5 non-synonymous mutations per megabase. Median patient age was around 50, ranging about 38-80 years.

Source: blood, taken at baseline. This sequence was found in a woman aged 30-85 years with non-small cell lung cancer. The chain carries TRBV4-1 and TRBJ2-1; perhaps TRBD2 as D (5 bases). The CDR3 reads CASSQEYGESYNEQFF. The CDR3, as DNA: TGCGCCAGCAGCCAAGAGTACGGGGAAAGCTACAATGAGCAGTTCTTC.